Presented here are 15 T cell receptor beta chains from one specimen sequenced in a study of blood T cell repertoires in COVID-19. Clones were read by immunoSEQ multiplex PCR, and TCRdb kept only the in-frame ones, dropping some. The sample includes more than 85,000 clones, about 91% of them seen just once. Sequences were obtained from peripheral blood. The source of these receptors is a man between 18 and 35 years old with acute or convalescent COVID-19.

The genes are TRBV10-3 and TRBJ1-2, with 10 bases that match TRBD1. V was clipped by 0 bases and J by 6 bases; unmatched bases: 4. CDR1 and CDR2 from the germline V gene are ENHRY and SYGVKD. CDR3 length equals 15 residues. The DNA of the CDR3 is TGTGCCATCAGTGAGTCGACAGGGGGCTTGGATGGCTACACCTTC. Its protein product is CAISESTGGLDGYTF.

V is TRBV5-5 and J is TRBJ2-2; 7 bases are shared with TRBD1. J lost 6 bases, V lost 2 bases, and 7 bases had no gene match. CDR3 length: 15 residues. Germline CDR1 and CDR2: SGHKS and YYEKEE (reference sequence). In nucleotides, the CDR3 is TGTGCCAGCAGCTTAGCGGACAGGTTCCCCGGGGAGCTGTTTTTT. This codes for CASSLADRFPGELFF.

The sample holds one count of this clone. The genes are TRBV6-5 and TRBJ1-2; tentative D call: TRBD1 (5 bases). Germline loops: CDR1 MNHEY, CDR2 SVGAGI. Trimming cost V 5 bases and J 5 bases, with 15 bases left between them. This CDR3 region has 14 residues. The CDR3 DNA reads TGTGCCAGCAGTATACTCGGACACAAGTATGGCTACACCTTC. It encodes CASSILGHKYGYTF.

Written as DNA, the CDR3 is TGTGCCAGCAGTGATAGTAAGGACAGGGGGCGATGGACTGAAGCTTTCTTT. Translation: CASSDSKDRGRWTEAFF. This chain connects TRBV6-1 to TRBJ1-1; TRBD1 matches 11 bases. Per germline, CDR1 MNHNS and CDR2 SASEGT. The trim removed 3 bases at V and 5 bases at J, leaving 11 bases unmatched. The CDR3 length is 17 residues.

This sequence joins TRBV11-2 and TRBJ1-3; a possible D gene is TRBD1 (6 bases). Germline V gene sequence: CDR1 SGHAT, CDR2 FQNNGV. The CDR3 sequence is 14 residues long. V was trimmed by 4 bases and J by 2 bases, leaving 9 bases between them. Here the CDR3 reads CASSSGQTGNTIYF. The CDR3 DNA follows: TGTGCCAGCAGCTCCGGACAGACTGGAAACACCATATATTTT. Full variable domain (missing parts from reference TRBV11-2 and TRBJ1-3): EAGVAQSPRYKIIEKRQSVAFWCNPISGHATLYWYQQILGQGPKLLIQFQNNGVVDDSQLPKDRFSAERLKGVDSTLKIQPAKLEDSAVYLCASSSGQTGNTIYFGEGSWLTVV.

This chain uses TRBV18 with TRBJ1-2, with 9 bases matching TRBD1. This CDR3 contains 16 residues. V was clipped by 3 bases and J by 4 bases; unmatched bases: 9. Germline V gives CDR1 KGHSH, CDR2 LQKENI. The CDR3 coding sequence is TGTGCCAGCTCACCGCCGGGACAGGGCCCACTCTATGGCTACACCTTC. Translating gives CASSPPGQGPLYGYTF.

This chain uses TRBV27 with TRBJ1-2; no clear D gene. The CDR3 loop spans 17 amino acids. CDR1 and CDR2 from the germline V gene are MNHEY and SMNVEV (reference sequence). The V end lost 0 bases, the J end lost 8 bases, and 22 bases lay between the germline ends. The CDR3 is CASSLSPPIQFAGGYTF. As DNA, the CDR3 is TGTGCCAGCAGTTTATCCCCCCCTATACAGTTCGCGGGGGGCTACACCTTC.

V gene TRBV29-1 combines with J gene TRBJ1-1; the D gene is possibly TRBD1 (5 bases). Germline V gene data show CDR1 as SQVTM and CDR2 as ANQGSEA. V was cut by 4 bases and J by 0 bases, with 15 bases left in between. The CDR3 totals 15 residues. CDR3 protein: CSVGSGVTMNTEAFF. In nucleotides, the CDR3 is TGCAGCGTTGGATCGGGGGTTACCATGAACACTGAAGCTTTCTTT.

The chain employs TRBV5-4 and TRBJ2-2; D is ambiguous. CDR1 SGHNT and CDR2 YYREEE come from the germline V gene (reference sequence). Trimming pared 3 bases from V and 4 bases from J, leaving 10 bases between. This CDR3 has 14 residues. For the CDR3, the DNA is TGTGCCAGCAGCTCCCAGGTTCTCACCGGGGAGCTGTTTTTT. It encodes CASSSQVLTGELFF. The whole variable domain, remainder taken from reference TRBV5-4 and TRBJ2-2, is ETGVTQSPTHLIKTRGQQVTLRCSSQSGHNTVSWYQQALGQGPQFIFQYYREEENGRGNFPPRFSGLQFPNYSSELNVNALELDDSALYLCASSSQVLTGELFFGEGSRLTVL.

The rearrangement joins TRBV30 to TRBJ2-1; weak D call: TRBD2 (5 bases). The germline gives CDR1 GTSNPN, CDR2 SVGIG (reference sequence). The CDR3 has 13 amino acids. The ends were cut back, 0 bases at V and 8 bases at J, with 11 bases in the middle. The CDR3, as DNA: TGTGCCTGGAGTGTGGGAGTAAAGGATGAGCAGTTCTTC. Translation gives CAWSVGVKDEQFF.

The chain combines TRBV25-1 with TRBJ2-3; possible D gene TRBD2, 5 bases. Trimming pared 3 bases from V and 0 bases from J, leaving 19 bases between. Germline V CDR1 and CDR2: MGHDK, SYGVNS. CDR3 length: 18 residues. The CDR3 nucleotides read TGTGCCAGCAGTGACTCCGGAGGTAGCGTCCCTAGCACAGATACGCAGTATTTT. It is translated as CASSDSGGSVPSTDTQYF.

This clone was observed a single time. The chain combines TRBV27 with TRBJ2-3; D perhaps matches TRBD1 (6 bases). Germline lookup yields CDR1 MNHEY and CDR2 SMNVEV (reference sequence). Trimming cost V 7 bases and J 0 bases, with 14 bases left between them. This CDR3 has 15 residues. The chain's CDR3 is CASTRTVSSTDTQYF. CDR3 bases: TGTGCCAGCACCCGGACAGTTTCTAGCACAGATACGCAGTATTTT.

In DNA form, the CDR3 reads TGCGCCAGCAGTGAGGAATATGGGACTAGCGGGAACTACGAGCAGTACTTC. As protein: CASSEEYGTSGNYEQYF. The chain joins TRBV10-1 to TRBJ2-7, with TRBD2 identical over 13 bases. V was clipped by 2 bases and J by 3 bases; unmatched bases: 7. This CDR3 is 17 amino acids long. Germline V gives CDR1 WNHNN, CDR2 SYGVQD (reference sequence).

This rearrangement joins TRBV2 to TRBJ2-1, with D perhaps matching TRBD2 (6 bases). This CDR3 contains 22 residues. Trimming removed 2 bases at V and 9 bases at J, with 38 bases between. Germline V gene lookup returns CDR1 SNHLY and CDR2 FYNNEI. The CDR3 is CASSELFSRGRPGVGSPGEQFF. The CDR3 DNA is TGTGCCAGCAGTGAACTCTTTTCGCGGGGACGCCCGGGGGTAGGTTCCCCTGGTGAGCAGTTCTTC.

This clone was seen once. The chain has TRBV5-4 and TRBJ2-7; TRBD2 is a possible D gene (6 bases). Germline CDR1 and CDR2: SGHNT and YYREEE (reference sequence). V lost 0 bases to trimming and J lost 2 bases, with 15 bases between them. The CDR3 loop spans 16 amino acids. The CDR3 region is CASSLALRGTTYEQYF. CDR3 DNA sequence: TGTGCCAGCAGCTTGGCTTTACGGGGGACCACCTACGAGCAGTACTTC.